Each of the 27 T cell receptor beta chains below was sequenced from the same sample in a study of shared clonotypes between healthy human individuals. The assay was immunoSEQ multiplex PCR, and TCRdb's table has in-frame clones only and misses some. The repertoire holds about 600,000 clones, with roughly four fifths as singletons. Sequenced input: PBMCs. The receptors were gathered from a woman aged 40 to 49 in good health. Some clones in this sample may be carry-over from other donors' samples.

The chain has TRBV7-3 and TRBJ1-2, with 7 bases fitting TRBD1. The CDR3 extends over 15 amino acids. The V segment lost 2 bases and the J segment 6 bases; nucleotides outside the gene matches: 9. From germline, CDR1 is SGHTA and CDR2 FQGTGA. CDR3 DNA sequence: TGTGCCAGCAGCTTAGGAGGGGGCAGTTTCGATGGCTACACCTTC. Translation: CASSLGGGSFDGYTF.

This sequence joins TRBV2 and TRBJ2-1; unclear D gene. The CDR3 runs to 14 residues. Germline CDR1 SNHLY, CDR2 FYNNEI. Trimming pared 5 bases from V and 5 bases from J, leaving 13 bases between. DNA of the CDR3: TGTGCCAGCAGTCCCACCATAAGACACAATGAGCAGTTCTTC. It encodes CASSPTIRHNEQFF.

This rearrangement joins TRBV7-9 to TRBJ2-3; tentatively, D is TRBD1 (5 bases). The CDR3 loop spans 16 amino acids. V was shortened by 1 base and J by 0 bases, with 11 bases between the two germline ends. The germline V gene encodes CDR1 SEHNR and CDR2 FQNEAQ (reference sequence). For the CDR3, the DNA is TGTGCCAGCAGCTTAGGTGGGGCTACTAGCACAGATACGCAGTATTTT. It yields the protein CASSLGGATSTDTQYF.

This clone was seen only a few times. The CDR3 reads CASDRVRTEAFF. CDR3 nucleotide sequence: TGTGCCTCGGACAGGGTCCGAACTGAAGCTTTCTTT. The chain is built from TRBV30 and TRBJ1-1; 8 bases agree with TRBD1. The CDR3 has 12 residues. From germline, CDR1 is GTSNPN and CDR2 SVGIG (reference sequence). With V trimmed by 7 bases and J by 5 bases, 6 bases remained unmatched.

This chain joins TRBV5-4 and TRBJ2-5; perhaps D is TRBD1 or TRBD2 (5 bases each). V was shortened by 0 bases and J by 4 bases, with 13 bases between the two germline ends. Germline assignment: CDR1 SGHNT and CDR2 YYREEE (reference sequence). This CDR3 is 15 amino acids long. The CDR3 sequence: CASSLVAGTGETQYF. The CDR3 nucleotides read TGTGCCAGCAGCTTGGTAGCCGGGACGGGAGAGACCCAGTACTTC.

This sequence joins TRBV29-1 and TRBJ2-7; no firm D call. The CDR3 has 12 amino acids. Per germline, CDR1 SQVTM and CDR2 ANQGSEA. Between the trimmed V and J ends, which lost 7 bases and 2 bases, there was a span of 12 bases. The CDR3 bases are TGCAGCGCTGTCGGCACCACCTACGAGCAGTACTTC. Residues: CSAVGTTYEQYF.

V usage is TRBV7-6 and J usage is TRBJ1-2; 7 bases agree with TRBD1. CDR3 length: 12 residues. The germline V gene has CDR1 SGHVS and CDR2 FNYEAQ. With V trimmed by 5 bases and J by 14 bases, 11 bases remained unmatched. CDR3 sequence (DNA): TGTGCCAGCAGCACTAGCTGGGACAGAAAGACCTTC. Translation: CASSTSWDRKTF. The variable domain in full, completed from reference TRBV7-6 and TRBJ1-2, reads GAGVSQSPRYKVTKRGQDVALRCDPISGHVSLYWYRQALGQGPEFLTYFNYEAQQDKSGLPNDRFSAERPEGSISTLTIQRTEQRDSAMYRCASSTSWDRKTFGSGTRLTVV.

A few counts support this clone. V usage is TRBV19 and J usage is TRBJ1-5, with D possibly being TRBD1 (5 bases). V shed 5 bases and J shed 4 bases, with 9 bases lying between them. Per the germline V gene, CDR1 is LNHDA and CDR2 is SQIVND (reference sequence). The CDR3 runs 13 residues. Here the CDR3 DNA reads TGTGCCAGTAGTGGTTGGGGGAATCAGCCCCAGCATTTT. Translating it yields CASSGWGNQPQHF.

A single count supports this clone. The chain joins TRBV15 to TRBJ2-7; the match to TRBD1 covers 7 bases. This CDR3 has 15 amino acids. Germline values: CDR1 LNHNV, CDR2 YYDKDF (reference sequence). The V gene end was trimmed by 0 bases and the J gene end by 3 bases; junction bases not matched to a gene: 5. This CDR3 is CATSREAGGFYEQYF. The CDR3 DNA is TGTGCCACCAGCAGAGAAGCAGGGGGATTCTACGAGCAGTACTTC.

This clone was detected once. The rearrangement uses TRBV12-2 and TRBJ2-1; the table gives TRBD2 as D, unverified against the DNA. TRBV12-2 represents a pseudogene. The CDR3 is 15 residues long. CDR3 bases: TGTGCAAGTCCCGTCGTTAGAATGCGCGACAATGAGCAGTTCTTC. The encoded protein is CASPVVRMRDNEQFF.

V is TRBV2 and J is TRBJ2-2; 8 bases are shared with TRBD1. The CDR3 totals 15 residues. The J segment lost 7 bases and the V segment lost 5 bases, leaving 9 bases of the junction unmatched. Germline V lookup: CDR1 SNHLY, CDR2 FYNNEI. CDR3 coding DNA: TGTGCCAGCAGTACTCGGACAGGGTTTGACGGGGAGCTGTTTTTT. This translates into CASSTRTGFDGELFF.

The chain joins TRBV18 to TRBJ1-6; no clear D gene. Germline-derived CDR1 and CDR2 are KGHSH and LQKENI. The CDR3 covers 14 residues. Trimming pared 2 bases from V and 8 bases from J, leaving 10 bases between. The CDR3: CASSPEFKDSPLHF. The CDR3 region has the DNA TGTGCCAGCTCACCAGAGTTTAAGGATTCACCCCTCCACTTT.

The V gene is TRBV7-9, the J gene TRBJ2-2; 7 nucleotides match TRBD2. V dropped 2 bases and J dropped 0; count of bases not matched to a gene: 12. This CDR3 is built from 19 residues. Germline V gene sequence: CDR1 SEHNR, CDR2 FQNEAQ (reference sequence). The CDR3 nucleotides read TGTGCCAGCAGCTTATCGGCTTTTGCTAGCGGATCGAACACCGGGGAGCTGTTTTTT. It encodes CASSLSAFASGSNTGELFF.

The V gene is TRBV30, the J gene TRBJ2-1; D is unresolved. Germline loops: CDR1 GTSNPN, CDR2 SVGIG (reference sequence). The CDR3 has 13 residues. Between the trimmed V and J ends, which lost 4 bases and 8 bases, there was a span of 15 bases. CDR3 in amino acids: CAWTRKASDEQFF. DNA for the CDR3: TGTGCCTGGACTCGAAAAGCGAGCGATGAGCAGTTCTTC.

This chain connects TRBV25-1 to TRBJ2-1; D unclear. This CDR3 region has 14 residues. Germline-derived CDR1 and CDR2 are MGHDK and SYGVNS. V was clipped by 2 bases and J by 7 bases, with 12 bases between them. The CDR3 spells CASSETPSWNEQFF. In nucleotides, the CDR3 is TGTGCCAGCAGTGAAACACCCTCGTGGAATGAGCAGTTCTTC. The entire variable domain, with the rest obtained from reference TRBV25-1 and TRBJ2-1, is as follows: EADIYQTPRYLVIGTGKKITLECSQTMGHDKMYWYQQDPGMELHLIHYSYGVNSTEKGDLSSESTVSRIRTEHFPLTLESARPSHTSQYLCASSETPSWNEQFFGPGTRLTVL.

The chain is built from TRBV7-3 and TRBJ2-2; D is tentatively TRBD1 or TRBD2 (5 bases each). Per germline, CDR1 SGHTA and CDR2 FQGTGA. The ends were cut back, 5 bases at V and 1 base at J, with 11 bases in the middle. This CDR3 has 15 amino acids. CDR3 protein: CASSRGGGNTGELFF. The CDR3 DNA follows: TGTGCCAGCAGCCGGGGCGGAGGGAACACCGGGGAGCTGTTTTTT.

V and J are TRBV28 and TRBJ2-7; D may be TRBD1 (6 bases). Germline V lookup: CDR1 MDHEN, CDR2 SYDVKM. The CDR3 is 15 amino acids. V lost 6 bases and J 1 base, leaving 16 bases between the germline ends. CDR3 nucleotide sequence: TGTGCCAGCAGCTCCCCCAGGGGTTTGTCCTACGAGCAGTACTTC. Amino acid sequence: CASSSPRGLSYEQYF.

Regarding this clone: Distinct nucleotide sequences in the sample also encode this CDR3. The rearrangement links TRBV18 to TRBJ2-5; D perhaps matches TRBD1 (6 bases). V was clipped by 0 bases and J by 5 bases, with 7 bases between them. This CDR3 has 13 amino acids. Germline V CDR1 and CDR2: KGHSH, LQKENI. The CDR3: CASSPPQGETQYF. In DNA, the CDR3 is TGTGCCAGCTCACCACCGCAGGGGGAGACCCAGTACTTC.

This clone has just one count. This chain joins TRBV6-1 and TRBJ2-7; no firm D call. Germline values: CDR1 MNHNS, CDR2 SASEGT. V lost 1 base to trimming and J lost 6 bases, with 1 base between them. The CDR3 has 10 amino acids. The DNA of the CDR3 is TGTGCCAGCAGTGAAGGCGAGCAGTACTTC. Encoded protein: CASSEGEQYF.

This clone was detected once. The J gene is TRBJ1-2, the V gene TRBV15; tentatively, D is TRBD1 (6 bases). The CDR3 runs to 13 residues. Per germline, CDR1 LNHNV and CDR2 YYDKDF (reference sequence). V was shortened by 5 bases and J by 6 bases, with 13 bases between the two germline ends. The CDR3 sequence: CATSPRRGDGYTF. The DNA of the CDR3 is TGTGCCACCAGCCCCCGAAGGGGGGATGGCTACACCTTC. Together with reference TRBV15 and TRBJ1-2, the CDR3 gives the full variable domain: DAMVIQNPRYQVTQFGKPVTLSCSQTLNHNVMYWYQQKSSQAPKLLFHYYDKDFNNEADTPDNFQSRRPNTSFCFLDIRSPGLGDTAMYLCATSPRRGDGYTFGSGTRLTVV.

The chain links TRBV7-7 to TRBJ2-3; 10 bases match TRBD2. Germline V gene sequence: CDR1 SSHAT, CDR2 FNYEAQ (reference sequence). CDR3 length equals 15 residues. V lost 4 bases, J lost 6 bases, and 7 bases stayed unmatched. CDR3 protein: CASSSRASGSDTQYF. CDR3 coding DNA: TGTGCCAGCAGCTCCCGAGCTAGCGGGAGTGATACGCAGTATTTT.

The chain couples TRBV7-3 to TRBJ2-1; 7 nucleotides match TRBD2. Trimming cost V 0 bases and J 5 bases; bases outside gene matches: 13. The CDR3 spans 18 residues. Germline CDR1 SGHTA, CDR2 FQGTGA. The CDR3 region is CASSLTPIPGLPNNEQFF. In DNA, the CDR3 is TGTGCCAGCAGCTTAACTCCTATACCGGGACTACCCAACAATGAGCAGTTCTTC.

The chain recombines TRBV7-8 with TRBJ2-7; D perhaps matches TRBD2 (6 bases). The CDR3 is 14 amino acids. Germline values: CDR1 SGHVS, CDR2 FQNEAQ. Trimming cost V 3 bases and J 4 bases, with 13 bases left between them. CDR3 DNA sequence: TGTGCCAGCAGCTTGGGCGGGGATGTATACGAGCAGTACTTC. This sequence encodes CASSLGGDVYEQYF.

This rearrangement joins TRBV30 to TRBJ2-1, with a weak D call TRBD2 (5 bases). V lost 0 bases to trimming and J lost 0 bases, with 9 bases between them. This CDR3 region has 15 residues. CDR1 and CDR2 (germline): GTSNPN, SVGIG (reference sequence). Written as DNA, the CDR3 is TGTGCCTGGAGTGTACTCGGAGGCTCCTACAATGAGCAGTTCTTC. Protein product: CAWSVLGGSYNEQFF.

This chain links TRBV7-3 with TRBJ2-2; 12 bases align to TRBD1. This CDR3 is 18 amino acids long. After removal of 2 bases from V and 4 bases from J, the junction contained 8 bases not matched to a gene. Germline lookup yields CDR1 SGHTA and CDR2 FQGTGA. DNA of the CDR3: TGTGCCAGCAGCTTACGGGGACAGGGGGCCGAAAGCACCGGGGAGCTGTTTTTT. Its protein product is CASSLRGQGAESTGELFF.

The V and J genes are TRBV27 and TRBJ2-7; a weak D match, TRBD1 (6 bases). The V and J ends lost 3 bases and 2 bases respectively, with 20 bases between them. The CDR3 runs to 17 residues. The germline V gene encodes CDR1 MNHEY and CDR2 SMNVEV (reference sequence). CDR3 coding DNA: TGTGCCAGCAGTTTTCAGAGGGGCCGGGACACCACCTACGAGCAGTACTTC. Its translation: CASSFQRGRDTTYEQYF.

This clone was detected only a few times. J is TRBJ2-5 and V is TRBV30, with TRBD2 identical over 9 bases. This CDR3 region has 15 residues. Germline V CDR1 and CDR2: GTSNPN, SVGIG (reference sequence). Trimming at V came to 4 bases and at J to 5 bases, leaving 11 bases not matched to a gene. CDR3 sequence reads: CAWKAGGPVRETQYF. CDR3 nucleotides: TGTGCCTGGAAGGCGGGAGGGCCAGTGCGGGAGACCCAGTACTTC.